This TCR beta chain was retrieved from a study of identical twins. Notes on the study in general: Fewer insertions were carried by abundant cord blood beta clonotypes, but none was seen in memory repertoires. The authors noted that invariant MAIT and iNKT cells could partly confound zero-insertion analyses.

For this clonotype: As yet, its antigen is unknown.

Each donor (without exception) was a healthy Caucasian. The germline V gene encodes CDR1 LGHNA and CDR2 YSLEER. With 0 bases removed from V and 1 base from J, the gap between germline ends came to 6 bases. The CDR3 has 14 amino acids. TCRdb processed the 5' RACE reads anew with MiXCR; each CDR3 protein has one entry. The sample lists roughly 500,000 distinct CDR3 sequences; under 25% were seen once. These records were also assigned to another study, of T cells expressing NK-cell markers. From that paper: The authors restricted sorting to alpha-beta TCR T cells with an anti-gamma-delta TCR antibody in several experiments.

This receptor was taken from a woman aged 18-35 years in good health. What was sequenced was CD4+ T cells sorted from blood. The chain combines TRBV4-3 with TRBJ1-1, with D hard to call. The CDR3 DNA is TGCGCCAGCAGCCAAGATCGAGGGAACACTGAAGCTTTCTTT. Amino acid sequence: CASSQDRGNTEAFF.